Presented here are 15 T cell receptor beta chains from one specimen sequenced in a study of blood T cell repertoires in COVID-19. Some clones are missing from TCRdb's copy, which holds only in-frame ones; the method was immunoSEQ multiplex PCR. The table records 68,000 or so clones, around 90% of them present only once. What was sequenced was peripheral blood. These receptor sequences come from a man aged 40-50 years with COVID-19, enrolled during active disease.

V and J are TRBV6-6 and TRBJ1-2; TRBD1 matches at 8 bases. V dropped 6 bases and J dropped 7; count of bases not matched to a gene: 10. The CDR3 has 14 amino acids. Germline CDR1 MNHNY, CDR2 SVGAGI (reference sequence). CDR3 sequence reads: CASSPTGGHSGYTF. As DNA, the CDR3 is TGTGCCAGCAGCCCCACAGGGGGGCACAGTGGCTACACCTTC.

V gene TRBV7-9 combines with J gene TRBJ1-1; TRBD1 is a possible D gene (5 bases). V was cut by 1 base and J by 10 bases, with 10 bases left in between. Germline lookup yields CDR1 SEHNR and CDR2 FQNEAQ (reference sequence). This CDR3 has 12 amino acids. The CDR3 DNA follows: TGTGCCAGCAGCTTAGAGGGGTTTGGAGCTTTCTTT. Translation: CASSLEGFGAFF.

The V and J genes are TRBV7-9 and TRBJ2-2; TRBD2 matches at 8 bases. With 6 bases clipped from V and 0 bases from J, the junction kept 3 bases outside the gene matches. The CDR3 covers 15 residues. CDR1 and CDR2 from the germline V gene are SEHNR and FQNEAQ (reference sequence). The CDR3 DNA reads TGTGCCAGCAGGCGACTAGCGTCGAACACCGGGGAGCTGTTTTTT. Protein product: CASRRLASNTGELFF.

The chain carries TRBV30 and TRBJ1-2, with a possible D match to TRBD1 (6 bases). This CDR3 has 13 residues. Trimming removed 5 bases at V and 6 bases at J, with 16 bases between. CDR1 is GTSNPN and CDR2 is SVGIG in the germline V gene (reference sequence). Here the CDR3 reads CAWGMWGPDGYTF. In nucleotides, the CDR3 is TGTGCCTGGGGTATGTGGGGGCCTGATGGCTACACCTTC.

The chain combines TRBV5-1 with TRBJ1-2; possible D gene TRBD1, 6 bases. V lost 3 bases and J 0 bases, leaving 15 bases between the germline ends. CDR1 is SGHRS and CDR2 is YFSETQ in the germline V gene. The CDR3 is 16 amino acids. The CDR3 DNA sequence: TGCGCCAGCAGCTCCCGAAGGGACACTTCTAACTATGGCTACACCTTC. This codes for CASSSRRDTSNYGYTF.

The chain combines TRBV6-6 with TRBJ1-2; D is unresolved. CDR1 is MNHNY and CDR2 is SVGAGI in the germline V gene (reference sequence). The ends were cut back, 7 bases at V and 3 bases at J, with 9 bases in the middle. CDR3 length: 12 residues. As DNA, the CDR3 is TGTGCCAGCACGAGAGGTGACTATGGCTACACCTTC. Amino acid sequence: CASTRGDYGYTF.

The chain combines TRBV6-5 with TRBJ2-2; 11 bases map to TRBD2. Germline CDR1 is MNHEY and CDR2 is SVGAGI. J gave up 1 base and V 4 bases, and 2 bases lay outside the gene matches. The CDR3 sequence is 16 residues long. As DNA, the CDR3 is TGTGCCAGCAGTTCACTAGCGGGAGAGAACACCGGGGAGCTGTTTTTT. Translation: CASSSLAGENTGELFF.

This rearrangement joins TRBV30 to TRBJ2-5; possibly TRBD2 for D (6 bases). Looked up from germline, CDR1 is GTSNPN and CDR2 is SVGIG (reference sequence). Trimming removed 0 bases from V and 2 bases from J, with 19 bases in between. CDR3 length: 17 residues. In nucleotides, the CDR3 is TGTGCCTGGAGTGTACGAGGCCCCGCGGGGATACAAGAGACCCAGTACTTC. It specifies CAWSVRGPAGIQETQYF.

The chain has TRBV3-1 (or the pseudogene TRBV3-2) and TRBJ2-6; 8 nucleotides line up with TRBD1. Per the germline V gene, CDR1 is LGHDT and CDR2 is YNNKEL (reference sequence). CDR3 length: 18 amino acids. The J segment lost 0 bases and the V segment lost 5 bases, leaving 9 bases of the junction unmatched. CDR3 sequence reads: CASSGHRGEISGANVLTF. The DNA of the CDR3 is TGTGCCAGCAGCGGACACAGGGGGGAAATCTCTGGGGCCAACGTCCTGACTTTC.

The V call is TRBV28, the J call TRBJ1-2, with D unclear. Trimming shortened V by 7 bases and J by 1 base, and 10 bases separated the two germline ends. Germline V gene data show CDR1 as MDHEN and CDR2 as SYDVKM. The length of the CDR3 is 13 residues. CDR3 protein: CASTDTVNYGYTF. CDR3 nucleotide sequence: TGTGCCAGCACCGATACAGTTAACTATGGCTACACCTTC.

Written as DNA, the CDR3 is TGTGCCAGCAGCCAGGGGAGCACAGATACGCAGTATTTT. Amino acid sequence: CASSQGSTDTQYF. This sequence joins TRBV9 and TRBJ2-3, with D tentatively TRBD1 (6 bases). V was trimmed by 4 bases and J by 0 bases, leaving 6 bases between them. The CDR3 consists of 13 residues. Germline loops: CDR1 SGDLS, CDR2 YYNGEE.

The chain is built from TRBV19 and TRBJ2-3; 8 bases line up with TRBD1. From germline, CDR1 is LNHDA and CDR2 SQIVND (reference sequence). The CDR3 runs 13 residues. V dropped 9 bases and J dropped 1; count of bases not matched to a gene: 3. CDR3 sequence reads: CASGQGGTDTQYF. In nucleotides, the CDR3 is TGTGCCAGCGGACAGGGCGGCACAGATACGCAGTATTTT.

This clone was observed a few times. V gene TRBV3-1 (or the pseudogene TRBV3-2) combines with J gene TRBJ1-6; D unclear. CDR1 and CDR2 (germline): LGHDT, YNNKEL (reference sequence). CDR3 length equals 14 residues. Deletions cut 5 bases from V and 7 bases from J, with 12 bases between. CDR3 DNA sequence: TGTGCCAGCAGCAAAACAGTAAGGAATTCACCCCTCCACTTT. Its protein is CASSKTVRNSPLHF.

The V and J genes are TRBV14 and TRBJ2-7; no reliable D call. The length of the CDR3 is 13 residues. V lost 0 bases to trimming and J lost 6 bases, with 9 bases between them. Per germline, CDR1 SGHDN and CDR2 FVKESK. The CDR3 DNA is TGTGCCAGCAGCCAAGATTGGTCGGGCGAGCAGTACTTC. It codes for CASSQDWSGEQYF.

V usage is TRBV19 and J usage is TRBJ2-7, with D possibly being TRBD2 (5 bases). V lost 8 bases and J lost 3, with 17 bases in between. Germline lookup yields CDR1 LNHDA and CDR2 SQIVND (reference sequence). This CDR3 comprises 14 residues. CDR3 nucleotide sequence: TGTGCCAGTTTGACGAGGGAGTTCCTCTACGAGCAGTACTTC. This encodes CASLTREFLYEQYF.